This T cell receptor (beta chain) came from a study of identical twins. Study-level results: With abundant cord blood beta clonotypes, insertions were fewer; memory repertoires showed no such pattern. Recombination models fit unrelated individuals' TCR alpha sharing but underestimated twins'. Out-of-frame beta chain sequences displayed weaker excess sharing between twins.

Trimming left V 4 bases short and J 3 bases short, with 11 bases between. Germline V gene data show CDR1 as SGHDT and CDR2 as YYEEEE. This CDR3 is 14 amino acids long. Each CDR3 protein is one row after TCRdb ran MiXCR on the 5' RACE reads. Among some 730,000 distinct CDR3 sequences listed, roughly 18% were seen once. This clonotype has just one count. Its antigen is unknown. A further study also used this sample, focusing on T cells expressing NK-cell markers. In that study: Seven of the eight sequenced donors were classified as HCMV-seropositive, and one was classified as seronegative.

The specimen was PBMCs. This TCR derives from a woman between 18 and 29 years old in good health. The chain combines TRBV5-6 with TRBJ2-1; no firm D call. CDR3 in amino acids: CASSPGPHYNEQFF. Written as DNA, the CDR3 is TGTGCCAGCAGCCCCGGACCACACTACAATGAGCAGTTCTTC.